This T cell receptor beta chain was obtained from a study of T cell responses to AZD1222 COVID-19 vaccine. The repertoire was sequenced with immunoSEQ multiplex PCR; TCRdb's copy has only in-frame clones and lacks some. The profile shows around 170,000 clones, around 90% of them singletons. The V and J ends lost 5 bases and 6 bases, in that order; junction bases with no gene match: 6. Germline V CDR1 and CDR2: SEHNR, FQNEAQ (reference sequence). This CDR3 spans 14 amino acids. The specimen was peripheral blood, collected on day 0 of AZD1222 vaccination. This chain joins TRBV7-9 and TRBJ2-2, with 7 bases aligning to TRBD1. This clonotype was obtained from an adult in good health. CDR3 nucleotides: TGTGCCAGCAGCATCGACAGGGAATCCGGGGAGCTGTTTTTT. Protein: CASSIDRESGELFF.